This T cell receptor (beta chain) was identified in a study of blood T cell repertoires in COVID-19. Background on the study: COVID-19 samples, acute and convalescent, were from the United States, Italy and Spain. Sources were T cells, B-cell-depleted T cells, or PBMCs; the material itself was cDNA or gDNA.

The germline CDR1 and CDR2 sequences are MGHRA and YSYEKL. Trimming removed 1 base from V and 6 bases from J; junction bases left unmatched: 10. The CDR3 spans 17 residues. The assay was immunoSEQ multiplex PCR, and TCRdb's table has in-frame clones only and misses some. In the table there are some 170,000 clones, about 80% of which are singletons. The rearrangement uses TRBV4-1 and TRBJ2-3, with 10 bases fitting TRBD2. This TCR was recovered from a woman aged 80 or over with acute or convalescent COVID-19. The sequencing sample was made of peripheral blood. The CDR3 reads CASSQGPLAGEIDTQYF. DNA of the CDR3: TGCGCCAGCAGCCAAGGCCCCCTAGCGGGAGAAATCGATACGCAGTATTTT.